A single sample is the source of the 17 T cell receptor beta chains below, sequenced in a study of blood T cell repertoires in COVID-19 (dated by TCRdb to between 2020 and 2021). The library was obtained by the immunoSEQ multiplex PCR assay. Here the immuneACCESS table is served through TCRdb, limited to in-frame sequences with V and J called. Missing clones are a known gap in these copies; in checked studies unresolved V genes cover under half, and the rest lacks a known reason. This sample is represented by around 100,000 clones; roughly 92% of them were singletons. 5% to 6% of the sample belongs to the ten largest clones. The sample comprised peripheral blood. These receptors were collected from a man between 50 and 59 years old with active COVID-19.

This chain joins TRBV5-1 and TRBJ1-2, with a possible D match to TRBD1 (6 bases). CDR1 and CDR2 from the germline V gene are SGHRS and YFSETQ. V lost 0 bases and J lost 6, with 12 bases in between. The CDR3 is made up of 14 amino acids. The CDR3 DNA reads TGCGCCAGCAGCTTGGCGAGGGACACCGATGGCTACACCTTC. This gives the protein CASSLARDTDGYTF.

The genes are TRBV6-1 and TRBJ2-1; D is possibly TRBD2 (5 bases). V was pared by 0 bases and J by 10 bases, with 13 bases between. The germline CDR1 and CDR2 sequences are MNHNS and SASEGT. This CDR3 contains 14 residues. The CDR3 region is CASSEALEGVEQFF. DNA for the CDR3: TGTGCCAGCAGTGAAGCGCTTGAGGGCGTGGAGCAGTTCTTC.

The chain employs TRBV4-1 and TRBJ1-2, with TRBD1 identical over 8 bases. The CDR3 extends over 13 amino acids. Germline CDR1 MGHRA, CDR2 YSYEKL. The junction had 6 bases not matched to a gene; V was cut back by 4 bases and J by 8 bases. The CDR3 region has the DNA TGCGCCAGCAGCCCCACAGGGGGTTGGGGCTACACCTTC. Amino acids: CASSPTGGWGYTF.

The chain combines TRBV5-4 with TRBJ1-3; a possible D gene is TRBD1 (6 bases). The CDR3 has 15 residues. Trimming took off 4 bases at V and 0 bases at J, with 11 bases between the two ends. The germline V gene has CDR1 SGHNT and CDR2 YYREEE (reference sequence). CDR3 residues: CASSVGQSSGNTIYF. In nucleotides, the CDR3 is TGTGCCAGCAGCGTCGGACAGAGCTCTGGAAACACCATATATTTT.

In DNA, the CDR3 is TGTGCCAGCTCACCGAGGCGGGAGAGTAACAATGAGCAGTTCTTC. As protein: CASSPRRESNNEQFF. This chain links TRBV18 with TRBJ2-1; 7 bases match TRBD2. Germline V gives CDR1 KGHSH, CDR2 LQKENI. V trimming: 3 bases; J trimming: 5 bases; junction bases outside the gene matches: 7. The CDR3 has 15 residues.

The CDR3 sequence is CASGDRQAVTYEQYF. DNA of the CDR3: TGTGCCAGCGGCGACCGACAGGCCGTTACCTACGAGCAGTACTTC. The gene calls are TRBV28 and TRBJ2-7; tentatively, D is TRBD1 (6 bases). V shed 8 bases and J shed 2 bases, with 19 bases lying between them. Looked up from germline, CDR1 is MDHEN and CDR2 is SYDVKM. This CDR3 has 15 amino acids.

The rearrangement uses TRBV2 and TRBJ2-7, with 11 bases fitting TRBD2. Germline V gives CDR1 SNHLY, CDR2 FYNNEI. The V gene end was trimmed by 0 bases and the J gene end by 2 bases; junction bases not matched to a gene: 9. The CDR3 covers 18 residues. The CDR3 region is CASSEASPGTSGPYEQYF. CDR3 DNA: TGTGCCAGCAGTGAAGCTTCACCCGGGACTAGCGGCCCCTACGAGCAGTACTTC. Filled out from reference TRBV2 and TRBJ2-7, the complete variable domain reads EPEVTQTPSHQVTQMGQEVILRCVPISNHLYFYWYRQILGQKVEFLVSFYNNEISEKSEIFDDQFSVERPDGSNFTLKIRSTKLEDSAMYFCASSEASPGTSGPYEQYFGPGTRLTVT.

The gene calls are TRBV5-4 and TRBJ2-3; 9 nucleotides agree with TRBD1. The CDR3 is 16 residues long. Germline values: CDR1 SGHNT, CDR2 YYREEE (reference sequence). V lost 0 bases, J lost 2 bases, and 4 bases stayed unmatched. The CDR3 is CASSLAGQGITDTQYF. CDR3 bases: TGTGCCAGCAGCTTGGCCGGACAGGGGATCACAGATACGCAGTATTTT.

The genes are TRBV4-1 and TRBJ2-7, with 12 bases that match TRBD2. The CDR3 loop spans 13 amino acids. The V segment lost 1 base and the J segment 9 bases; nucleotides outside the gene matches: 1. CDR1 and CDR2 (germline): MGHRA, YSYEKL. CDR3 nucleotides: TGCGCCAGCAGCCAAGGGACTAGCGGGACGCAGTACTTC. The encoded protein is CASSQGTSGTQYF.

This chain uses TRBV9 with TRBJ1-3; D remains unclear. With 0 bases removed from V and 0 bases from J, the gap between germline ends came to 4 bases. The CDR3 loop spans 14 amino acids. The germline V gene has CDR1 SGDLS and CDR2 YYNGEE. This CDR3 is CASSVVSSGNTIYF. For the CDR3, the DNA is TGTGCCAGCAGCGTAGTCAGCTCTGGAAACACCATATATTTT.

This chain connects TRBV4-2 to TRBJ2-7; D possibly corresponds to TRBD2 (5 bases). V dropped 3 bases and J dropped 1 base, with 13 bases sitting between them. This CDR3 spans 15 amino acids. Germline CDR1 is LGHNA and CDR2 is YNFKEQ. DNA of the CDR3: TGTGCCAGCAGCCAGGTAGGGTGGGAGTCCTACGAGCAGTACTTC. This gives the protein CASSQVGWESYEQYF.

The chain has TRBV18 and TRBJ2-1; 8 bases agree with TRBD1. Per the germline V gene, CDR1 is KGHSH and CDR2 is LQKENI. The CDR3 has 16 residues. The V segment lost 0 bases and the J segment 8 bases; nucleotides outside the gene matches: 9. The CDR3: CASSPPVRAGGDEQFF. DNA of the CDR3: TGTGCCAGCTCACCACCGGTTAGGGCAGGGGGCGATGAGCAGTTCTTC.

This rearrangement joins TRBV28 to TRBJ2-2; 9 nucleotides match TRBD1. Germline trimming cut 5 bases from V and 6 bases from J; bases unmatched to any gene: 7. The CDR3 sequence is 15 residues long. CDR1 is MDHEN, CDR2 SYDVKM, per germline. The chain's CDR3 is CASSPGQGWSGELFF. In DNA, the CDR3 is TGTGCCAGCAGTCCGGGACAGGGATGGTCCGGGGAGCTGTTTTTT.

The genes are TRBV7-3 and TRBJ2-1, with 9 bases matching TRBD2. After removal of 5 bases from V and 5 bases from J, the junction contained 7 bases not matched to a gene. CDR1 SGHTA and CDR2 FQGTGA come from the germline V gene. The CDR3 runs to 15 residues. In nucleotides, the CDR3 is TGTGCCAGCAGCCCCGGGACTAGCCGGAACAATGAGCAGTTCTTC. Translated: CASSPGTSRNNEQFF. Drawing the rest from reference TRBV7-3 and TRBJ2-1, the complete variable domain is GAGVSQTPSNKVTEKGKYVELRCDPISGHTALYWYRQSLGQGPEFLIYFQGTGAADDSGLPNDRFFAVRPEGSVSTLKIQRTERGDSAVYLCASSPGTSRNNEQFFGPGTRLTVL.

The CDR3 nucleotides are TGTGCCAGTAGTACCACAGGGTTGATGATGGGTCTAGCCAATGAGCAGTTCTTC. It is translated as CASSTTGLMMGLANEQFF. The chain joins TRBV19 to TRBJ2-1; possible D gene TRBD1, 6 bases. This CDR3 is built from 18 residues. CDR1 is LNHDA and CDR2 is SQIVND in the germline V gene (reference sequence). The V gene lost 4 bases and the J gene lost 6 bases, with 25 bases spanning the gap.

The rearrangement uses TRBV27 and TRBJ2-3, with 14 bases matching TRBD2. Germline assignment: CDR1 MNHEY and CDR2 SMNVEV (reference sequence). The length of the CDR3 is 17 residues. Germline trimming cut 6 bases from V and 0 bases from J; bases unmatched to any gene: 5. The CDR3 nucleotides read TGTGCCAGCAGACCGGGACTAGCGGGAGATAGCACAGATACGCAGTATTTT. Translation gives CASRPGLAGDSTDTQYF.

CDR3 coding DNA: TGTGCCAGCAGGCTAACAGTCACGAACGGCTACACCTTC. It is translated as CASRLTVTNGYTF. The V and J genes are TRBV6-5 and TRBJ1-2; unclear D gene. The CDR3 runs 13 residues. Germline V gives CDR1 MNHEY, CDR2 SVGAGI. V was trimmed by 6 bases and J by 8 bases, leaving 16 bases between them.